The 24 T cell receptor beta chains reported below all come from one sample, sequenced in a study of T-cell memory formation after mild COVID-19. TCRdb re-analysed the 5' RACE reads in MiXCR, keeping a single row per CDR3 protein. The sample includes 400,000 to 500,000 distinct CDR3 sequences, around 19% of them seen just once. The sequenced material came from PBMCs or a T cell subset sorted from them (not recorded which). The receptors stem from an adult woman who had mild COVID-19 (a few samples of this study predate the infection). Cell type and time point are not known.

The rearrangement uses TRBV7-9 and TRBJ1-2; 9 bases map to TRBD1. CDR1 is SEHNR and CDR2 is FQNEAQ in the germline V gene (reference sequence). Unmatched junction bases numbered 10, after V lost 5 bases and J lost 12 bases. This CDR3 is 13 amino acids long. Here the CDR3 reads CASSQGQGWMDTF. CDR3 DNA: TGTGCCAGCAGCCAAGGACAGGGGTGGATGGACACCTTC.

The chain carries TRBV7-2 and TRBJ1-1; possibly TRBD1 for D (6 bases). The germline V gene has CDR1 SGHTA and CDR2 FQGNSA. The CDR3 has 15 amino acids. Trimming removed 6 bases from V and 3 bases from J, with 17 bases in between. DNA of the CDR3: TGTGCCAGCAGGGACGTGGGGGCGAGGGACACTGAAGCTTTCTTT. This codes for CASRDVGARDTEAFF.

This chain links TRBV6-5 with TRBJ2-5; 7 bases match TRBD1. The V and J ends lost 7 bases and 1 base, in that order; junction bases with no gene match: 6. CDR1 and CDR2 (germline): MNHEY, SVGAGI. The CDR3 spans 14 residues. The CDR3 DNA follows: TGTGCCAGCACCAGACAGGGATTCCAAGAGACCCAGTACTTC. This translates into CASTRQGFQETQYF.

This clonotype was counted a few times. As DNA, the CDR3 is TGTGCCAGCTCACCACCGGCCAGCTCCTACGAGCAGTACTTC. Amino acid sequence: CASSPPASSYEQYF. The chain recombines TRBV18 with TRBJ2-7; D remains ambiguous. The CDR3 has 14 residues. V was trimmed by 0 bases and J by 0 bases, leaving 6 bases between them. Germline CDR1 reads KGHSH; CDR2 reads LQKENI.

This clonotype came up a few times. The chain links TRBV24-1 to TRBJ2-2; D tentatively fits TRBD1 or TRBD2 (5 bases each). Between the trimmed V and J ends, which lost 3 bases and 3 bases, there was a span of 10 bases. This CDR3 comprises 15 residues. Germline lookup yields CDR1 KGHDR and CDR2 SFDVKD. The CDR3 is CATSDVPGHTGELFF. The CDR3 DNA reads TGTGCCACCAGTGATGTCCCGGGACACACCGGGGAGCTGTTTTTT.

Points on this clonotype: The CDR3 end shows no conserved phenylalanine or tryptophan, and so a read error is likely. The chain joins TRBV10-3 to TRBJ2-1, with 13 bases fitting TRBD2. Losses at the gene ends were 6 bases for V and 9 bases for J; bases not matched to a gene: 8. Germline CDR1 and CDR2: ENHRY and SYGVKD. There are 15 residues in the CDR3. The CDR3 here is CAISETSGGAGEQFL. The CDR3 region has the DNA TGTGCCATCAGCGAAACTAGCGGGGGGGCTGGTGAGCAGTTCTTA.

The chain joins TRBV6-1 to TRBJ1-1; 9 nucleotides match TRBD1. V trimming: 4 bases; J trimming: 5 bases; junction bases outside the gene matches: 8. Germline CDR1 MNHNS, CDR2 SASEGT. This CDR3 spans 15 amino acids. CDR3 sequence: CASSVGTGKDTEAFF. The CDR3 DNA reads TGTGCCAGCAGTGTCGGGACAGGGAAGGATACTGAAGCTTTCTTT.

CDR3 loop: CASTNGPVYYGYTF. The CDR3 DNA reads as TGTGCCAGCACCAACGGGCCAGTTTATTATGGCTACACCTTC. The V call is TRBV6-5, the J call TRBJ1-2; D is unclear. Trimming pared 7 bases from V and 5 bases from J, leaving 17 bases between. This CDR3 is 14 amino acids long. Germline CDR1 reads MNHEY; CDR2 reads SVGAGI.

The chain has TRBV5-1 and TRBJ2-7, with D perhaps assigned TRBD1 or TRBD2 (5 bases each). Germline V gives CDR1 SGHRS, CDR2 YFSETQ. The CDR3 contains 14 residues. Trimming cost V 4 bases and J 6 bases, with 17 bases left between them. The CDR3 nucleotides read TGCGCCAGCAGCACCGAACCCCGGGGCCCCGAGCAGTACTTC. Translating it yields CASSTEPRGPEQYF.

This clonotype was seen a few times. This chain links TRBV15 with TRBJ2-5, with TRBD2 matching over 9 bases. V trimming: 0 bases; J trimming: 7 bases; junction bases outside the gene matches: 12. CDR1 is LNHNV, CDR2 YYDKDF, per germline (reference sequence). The CDR3 loop spans 17 amino acids. The CDR3 DNA is TGTGCCACCAGCAGAGATCAAAACCGCCGTAGCGGGGGGACCCAGTACTTC. It is translated as CATSRDQNRRSGGTQYF.

In its sample, this clonotype was seen a few times. The rearrangement uses TRBV24-1 and TRBJ2-5; 12 bases line up with TRBD1. The V gene end was trimmed by 4 bases and the J gene end by 4 bases; junction bases not matched to a gene: 3. Per the germline V gene, CDR1 is KGHDR and CDR2 is SFDVKD. This CDR3 has 15 residues. The CDR3 protein is CATSEWDRGRETQYF. CDR3 nucleotide sequence: TGTGCCACCAGTGAATGGGACAGGGGGCGAGAGACCCAGTACTTC.

This clonotype has more than one count but fewer than ten. V gene TRBV7-9 combines with J gene TRBJ2-1; no clear D gene. V shed 5 bases and J shed 7 bases, with 6 bases lying between them. This CDR3 has 11 amino acids. Germline V gives CDR1 SEHNR, CDR2 FQNEAQ (reference sequence). The CDR3 nucleotides read TGTGCCAGCAGCCCCAGTAATGAGCAGTTCTTC. Its translation: CASSPSNEQFF.

Regarding this clonotype: The junction and the germline gene differ at one end; a read error may be behind it. The chain combines TRBV12-3 or TRBV12-4 with TRBJ2-1, with no clear D. The CDR3 is 11 residues long. The CDR3 DNA is TGTGCCGGCAGTTTTGGCGATGAGCAGTTCTTC. Its protein product is CAGSFGDEQFF.

This clonotype was seen a few times. V gene TRBV5-1 combines with J gene TRBJ1-2; no reliable D call. CDR1 is SGHRS and CDR2 is YFSETQ in the germline V gene. The CDR3 sequence is 14 residues long. Trimming removed 0 bases at V and 2 bases at J, with 8 bases between. CDR3 in amino acids: CASSLDPGNYGYTF. The CDR3 DNA reads TGCGCCAGCAGCTTGGATCCAGGAAACTATGGCTACACCTTC.

The rearrangement links TRBV4-3 to TRBJ2-2; 14 nucleotides agree with TRBD2. CDR3 length: 17 residues. CDR1 and CDR2 from the germline V gene are LGHNA and YSLEER. Trimming cost V 5 bases and J 7 bases; bases outside gene matches: 9. The CDR3 DNA sequence: TGCGCCAGCAGCTCAGGGACTAGCGGGAGTAGTGGCGGGGAGCTGTTTTTT. Protein: CASSSGTSGSSGGELFF.

CDR3 coding DNA: TGTGCCAGCAGCTCCTCAACTCTGCGGAGGAATGAGCAGTTCTTC. The encoded protein is CASSSSTLRRNEQFF. This sequence joins TRBV11-3 and TRBJ2-1; tentative D call: TRBD2 (5 bases). CDR3 length equals 15 residues. V lost 4 bases and J lost 7, with 17 bases in between. The germline V gene has CDR1 SGHNT and CDR2 YENEEA.

In this sample, this clonotype turned up a few times. This rearrangement joins TRBV11-3 to TRBJ1-1, with D perhaps matching TRBD1 (6 bases). The CDR3 has 16 residues. Trimming took off 5 bases at V and 3 bases at J, with 19 bases between the two ends. Germline V gene lookup returns CDR1 SGHNT and CDR2 YENEEA. As DNA, the CDR3 is TGTGCCAGCAGCCGGAGCGGGGGCAGGGAGTACACTGAAGCTTTCTTT. Amino acid sequence: CASSRSGGREYTEAFF.

This clonotype has a count of ten or more. The chain couples TRBV5-6 to TRBJ1-2, with TRBD1 as a possible D gene (6 bases). V was cut by 0 bases and J by 6 bases, with 6 bases left in between. This CDR3 has 12 amino acids. In germline, CDR1 is SGHDT, CDR2 YYEEEE. The DNA for the CDR3 is TGTGCCAGCAGCTTGGACAGGGATGGCTACACCTTC. Protein product: CASSLDRDGYTF.

The chain links TRBV3-1 to TRBJ2-5; 9 bases match TRBD2. Germline assignment: CDR1 LGHDT and CDR2 YNNKEL (reference sequence). The CDR3 covers 16 residues. V lost 1 base to trimming and J lost 7 bases; unmatched junction nucleotides: 10. The chain's CDR3 is CASSQAIAGVEGTQYF. The CDR3 DNA sequence: TGTGCCAGCAGCCAAGCCATAGCGGGGGTCGAGGGGACCCAGTACTTC.

The chain links TRBV6-5 to TRBJ1-1; 10 bases are shared with TRBD1. CDR1 and CDR2 (germline): MNHEY, SVGAGI. The CDR3 is 14 residues long. V was pared by 2 bases and J by 6 bases, with 3 bases of the junction left unmatched. The CDR3 DNA sequence: TGTGCCAGCAGTTACACGGGACAGGGGTCTGAAGCTTTCTTT. Its translation: CASSYTGQGSEAFF.

V usage is TRBV6-5 and J usage is TRBJ2-3; D ambiguous. Germline CDR1 reads MNHEY; CDR2 reads SVGAGI. V was cut by 6 bases and J by 3 bases, with 22 bases left in between. The CDR3 is 17 residues long. CDR3 amino acids: CASSPRPKPRTTDTQYF. The CDR3 DNA sequence: TGTGCCAGCAGCCCGCGGCCTAAACCTCGCACGACAGATACGCAGTATTTT.

The table lists this clonotype with a few counts. The chain links TRBV5-1 to TRBJ2-7; D ambiguous. Trimming took off 4 bases at V and 0 bases at J, with 8 bases between the two ends. The CDR3 is made up of 13 amino acids. CDR1 is SGHRS, CDR2 YFSETQ, per germline. DNA of the CDR3: TGCGCCAGCAGCCTCACTACCTCCTACGAGCAGTACTTC. This translates into CASSLTTSYEQYF.

In its sample, this clonotype was seen a few times. This rearrangement joins TRBV4-1 to TRBJ2-5; D tentatively reads TRBD1 or TRBD2 (5 bases each). The CDR3 sequence is 17 residues long. Trimming stripped 1 base from V and 1 base from J, with 16 bases between. Germline assignment: CDR1 MGHRA and CDR2 YSYEKL. The CDR3 DNA is TGCGCCAGCAGCCAAGGACCGGGACGGCCGACCCAAGAGACCCAGTACTTC. Translation gives CASSQGPGRPTQETQYF.

There are a few counts of this clonotype. The V and J genes are TRBV9 and TRBJ1-6; TRBD1 agrees at 10 bases. CDR3 length: 16 amino acids. The V segment lost 4 bases and the J segment 5 bases; nucleotides outside the gene matches: 6. Germline V gene sequence: CDR1 SGDLS, CDR2 YYNGEE. The CDR3 loop is CASSMRQGADNSPLHF. CDR3 sequence (DNA): TGTGCCAGCAGCATGAGACAGGGGGCTGATAATTCACCCCTCCACTTT.